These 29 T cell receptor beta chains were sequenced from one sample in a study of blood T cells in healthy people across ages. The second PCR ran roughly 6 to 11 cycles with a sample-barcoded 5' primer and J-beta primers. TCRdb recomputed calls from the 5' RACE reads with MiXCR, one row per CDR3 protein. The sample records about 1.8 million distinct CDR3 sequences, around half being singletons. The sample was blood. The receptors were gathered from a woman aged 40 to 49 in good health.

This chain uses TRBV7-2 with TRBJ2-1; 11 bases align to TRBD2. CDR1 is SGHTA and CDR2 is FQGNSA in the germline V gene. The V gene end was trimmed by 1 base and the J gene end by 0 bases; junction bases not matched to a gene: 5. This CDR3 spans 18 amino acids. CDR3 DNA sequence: TGTGCCAGCAGCTTAGGACTAGCGGGGACAAACTCCTACAATGAGCAGTTCTTC. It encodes CASSLGLAGTNSYNEQFF.

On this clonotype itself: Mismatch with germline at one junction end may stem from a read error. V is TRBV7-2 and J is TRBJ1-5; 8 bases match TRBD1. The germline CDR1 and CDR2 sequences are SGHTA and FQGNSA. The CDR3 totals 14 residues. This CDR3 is CASSFDRGKVPHHF. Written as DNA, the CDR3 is TGTGCCAGCAGCTTCGACAGGGGCAAGGTGCCCCATCATTTT.

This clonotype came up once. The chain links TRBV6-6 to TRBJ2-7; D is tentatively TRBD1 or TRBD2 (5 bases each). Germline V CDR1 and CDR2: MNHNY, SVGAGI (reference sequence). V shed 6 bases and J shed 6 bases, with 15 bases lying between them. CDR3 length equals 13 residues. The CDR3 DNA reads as TGTGCCAGCAGCCCGGACGGGGCCAGCGAGCAGTACTTC. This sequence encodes CASSPDGASEQYF.

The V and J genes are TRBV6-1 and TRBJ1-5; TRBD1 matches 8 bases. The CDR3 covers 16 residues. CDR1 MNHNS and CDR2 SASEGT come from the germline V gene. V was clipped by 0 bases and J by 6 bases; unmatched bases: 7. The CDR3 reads CASSEALTGAGQPQHF. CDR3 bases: TGTGCCAGCAGTGAAGCCCTGACAGGGGCCGGTCAGCCCCAGCATTTT.

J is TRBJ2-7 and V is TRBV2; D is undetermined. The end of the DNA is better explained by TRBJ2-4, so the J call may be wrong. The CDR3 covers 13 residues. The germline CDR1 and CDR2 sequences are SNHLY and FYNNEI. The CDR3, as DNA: TGTGCCAGCAGTCCGGACCGCTCCGGCATTCAGTACTTC. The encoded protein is CASSPDRSGIQYF.

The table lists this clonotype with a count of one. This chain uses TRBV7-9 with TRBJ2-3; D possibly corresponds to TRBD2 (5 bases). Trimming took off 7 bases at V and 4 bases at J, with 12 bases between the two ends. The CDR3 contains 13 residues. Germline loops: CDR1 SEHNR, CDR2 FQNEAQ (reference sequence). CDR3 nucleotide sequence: TGTGCCAGCACTAAACGGGGAGCAGATACGCAGTATTTT. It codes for CASTKRGADTQYF. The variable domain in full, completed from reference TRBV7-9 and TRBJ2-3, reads DTGVSQNPRHKITKRGQNVTFRCDPISEHNRLYWYRQTLGQGPEFLTYFQNEAQLEKSRLLSDRFSAERPKGSFSTLEIQRTEQGDSAMYLCASTKRGADTQYFGPGTRLTVL.

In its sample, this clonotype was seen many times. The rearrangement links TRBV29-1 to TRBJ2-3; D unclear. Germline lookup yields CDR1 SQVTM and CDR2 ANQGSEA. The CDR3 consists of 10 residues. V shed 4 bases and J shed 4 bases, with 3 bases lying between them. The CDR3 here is CSVVSDTQYF. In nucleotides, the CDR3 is TGCAGCGTTGTATCAGATACGCAGTATTTT.

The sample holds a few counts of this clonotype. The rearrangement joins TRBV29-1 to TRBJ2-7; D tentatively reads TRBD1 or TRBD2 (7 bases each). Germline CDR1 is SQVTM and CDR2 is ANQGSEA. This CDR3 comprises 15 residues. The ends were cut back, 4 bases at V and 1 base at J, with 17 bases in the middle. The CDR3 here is CSVGAQQGGSYEQYF. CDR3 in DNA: TGCAGCGTTGGGGCCCAGCAGGGGGGGTCCTACGAGCAGTACTTC.

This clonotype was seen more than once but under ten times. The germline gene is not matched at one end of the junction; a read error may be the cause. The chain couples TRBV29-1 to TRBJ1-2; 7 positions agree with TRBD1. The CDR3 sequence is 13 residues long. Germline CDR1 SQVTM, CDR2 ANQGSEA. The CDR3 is CSARQGLDYGYTF. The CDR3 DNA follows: TGTAGCGCTAGACAGGGATTGGACTATGGCTACACCTTC. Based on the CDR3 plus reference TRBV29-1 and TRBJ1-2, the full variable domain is SAVISQKPSRDICQRGTSLTIQCQVDSQVTMMFWYRQQPGQSLTLIATANQGSEATYESGFVIDKFPISRPNLTFSTLTVSNMSPEDSSIYLCSARQGLDYGYTFGSGTRLTVV.

The CDR3, as DNA: TGCAGTGCTAGAGGGGTCGGGGTGGATCAGCCCCAGCATTTT. Encoded protein: CSARGVGVDQPQHF. The chain joins TRBV20-1 to TRBJ1-5; D remains ambiguous. This CDR3 has 14 amino acids. Germline values: CDR1 DFQATT, CDR2 SNEGSKA (reference sequence). Trimming cost V 1 base and J 5 bases, with 12 bases left between them.

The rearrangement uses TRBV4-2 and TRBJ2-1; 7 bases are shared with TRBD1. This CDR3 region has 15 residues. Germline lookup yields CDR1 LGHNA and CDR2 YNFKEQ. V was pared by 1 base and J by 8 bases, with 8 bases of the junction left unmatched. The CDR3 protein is CASSQARRGIDEQFF. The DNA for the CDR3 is TGTGCCAGCAGCCAAGCTCGCAGGGGGATCGATGAGCAGTTCTTC.

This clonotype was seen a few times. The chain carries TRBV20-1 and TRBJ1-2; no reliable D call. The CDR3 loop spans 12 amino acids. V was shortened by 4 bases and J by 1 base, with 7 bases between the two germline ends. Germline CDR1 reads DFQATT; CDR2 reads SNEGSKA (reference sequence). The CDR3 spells CSANLNNYGYTF. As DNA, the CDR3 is TGCAGTGCTAACCTGAATAACTATGGCTACACCTTC.

Here the CDR3 DNA reads TGTGCCACCTGGGTGGCGAGACAGGGGATTTACGAGCAGTACTTC. Translated: CATWVARQGIYEQYF. The chain is built from TRBV15 and TRBJ2-7, with 8 nucleotides matching TRBD1. Unmatched junction bases numbered 13, after V lost 8 bases and J lost 4 bases. From germline, CDR1 is LNHNV and CDR2 YYDKDF (reference sequence). This CDR3 region has 15 residues.

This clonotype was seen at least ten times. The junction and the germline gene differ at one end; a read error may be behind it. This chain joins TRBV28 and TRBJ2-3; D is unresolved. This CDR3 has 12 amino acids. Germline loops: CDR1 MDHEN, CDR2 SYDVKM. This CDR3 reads CASSLSEDTQYF. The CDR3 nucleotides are TGCGCCAGCAGCCTAAGTGAGGATACGCAGTATTTT. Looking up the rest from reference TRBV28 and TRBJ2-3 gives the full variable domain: DVKVTQSSRYLVKRTGEKVFLECVQDMDHENMFWYRQDPGLGLRLIYFSYDVKMKEKGDIPEGYSVSREKKERFSLILESASTNQTSMYLCASSLSEDTQYFGPGTRLTVL.

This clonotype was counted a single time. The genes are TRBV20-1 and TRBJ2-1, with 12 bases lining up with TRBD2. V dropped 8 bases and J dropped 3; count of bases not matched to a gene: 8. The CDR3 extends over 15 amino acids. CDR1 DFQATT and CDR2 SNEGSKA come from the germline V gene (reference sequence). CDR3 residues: CSRRTSGVSYNEQFF. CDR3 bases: TGCAGTCGTAGGACTAGCGGGGTGAGCTACAATGAGCAGTTCTTC.

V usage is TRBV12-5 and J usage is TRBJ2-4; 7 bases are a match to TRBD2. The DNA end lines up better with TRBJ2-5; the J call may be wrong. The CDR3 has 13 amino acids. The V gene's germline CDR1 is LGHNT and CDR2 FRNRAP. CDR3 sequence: CASGKSGAETQYF. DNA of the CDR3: TGTGCTAGTGGCAAAAGCGGGGCGGAGACCCAGTACTTC.

Here the CDR3 reads CASSDPAPPSTEAFF. The CDR3 region has the DNA TGTGCCAGCAGCGACCCGGCACCCCCGAGCACTGAAGCTTTCTTT. The J gene is TRBJ1-1, the V gene TRBV6-1; no firm D call. Germline CDR1 and CDR2: MNHNS and SASEGT. Trimming cost V 6 bases and J 4 bases, with 18 bases left between them. The CDR3 is 15 amino acids.

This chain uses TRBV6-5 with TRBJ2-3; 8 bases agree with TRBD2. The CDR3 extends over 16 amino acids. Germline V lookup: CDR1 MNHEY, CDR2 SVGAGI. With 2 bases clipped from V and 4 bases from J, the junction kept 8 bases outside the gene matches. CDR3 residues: CASSYTIAGYSDTQYF. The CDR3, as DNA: TGTGCCAGCAGTTACACCATAGCGGGGTACTCAGATACGCAGTATTTT.

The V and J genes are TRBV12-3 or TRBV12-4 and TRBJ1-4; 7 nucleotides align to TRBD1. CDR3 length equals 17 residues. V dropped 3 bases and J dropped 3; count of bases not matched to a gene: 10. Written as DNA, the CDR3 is TGTGCCAGCAGTTTTGGAGTAACAGGGGCCCCTAATGAAAAACTGTTTTTT. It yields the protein CASSFGVTGAPNEKLFF.

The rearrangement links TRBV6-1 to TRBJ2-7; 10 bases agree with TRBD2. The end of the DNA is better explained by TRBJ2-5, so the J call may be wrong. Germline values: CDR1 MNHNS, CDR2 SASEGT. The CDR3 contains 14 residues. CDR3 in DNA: TGTGCCAGCAGTGTAGCGGGGGGCTGGGAGACCCAGTACTTC. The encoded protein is CASSVAGGWETQYF.

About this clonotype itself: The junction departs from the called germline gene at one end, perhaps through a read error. In DNA form, the CDR3 reads TGTGCCAGCGGCTTACTCCCGAGTATTTCACCCCTCCACTTT. Translation gives CASGLLPSISPLHF. The chain joins TRBV5-6 to TRBJ1-6; D is ambiguous. The germline V gene encodes CDR1 SGHDT and CDR2 YYEEEE. The CDR3 runs 14 residues.

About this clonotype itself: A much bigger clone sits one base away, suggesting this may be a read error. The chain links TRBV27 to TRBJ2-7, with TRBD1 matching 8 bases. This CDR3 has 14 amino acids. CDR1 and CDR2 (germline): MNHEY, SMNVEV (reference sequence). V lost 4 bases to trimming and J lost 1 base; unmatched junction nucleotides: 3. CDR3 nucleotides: TGTGCCAGCAGTTACAACAGGGGGTCCTACGAGCAGTACTTC. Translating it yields CASSYNRGSYEQYF.

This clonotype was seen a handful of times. CDR3 in DNA: TGCGCCAGCATGCGGGAATTGAGCACAGATACGCAGTATTTT. Its protein product is CASMRELSTDTQYF. This rearrangement joins TRBV5-1 to TRBJ2-3, with TRBD2 as a possible D gene (6 bases). Trimming cost V 6 bases and J 0 bases, with 11 bases left between them. This CDR3 region has 14 residues. CDR1 is SGHRS and CDR2 is YFSETQ in the germline V gene.

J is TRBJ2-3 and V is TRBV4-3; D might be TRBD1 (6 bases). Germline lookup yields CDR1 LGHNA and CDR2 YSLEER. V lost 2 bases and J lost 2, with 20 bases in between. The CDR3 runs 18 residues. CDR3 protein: CASSQTALGASPTDTQYF. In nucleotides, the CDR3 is TGCGCCAGCAGCCAAACGGCGTTGGGGGCCTCCCCCACAGATACGCAGTATTTT.

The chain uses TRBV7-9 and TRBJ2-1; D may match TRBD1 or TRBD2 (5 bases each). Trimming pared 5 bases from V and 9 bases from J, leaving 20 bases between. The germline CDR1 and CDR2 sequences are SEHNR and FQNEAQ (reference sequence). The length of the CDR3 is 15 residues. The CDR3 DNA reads TGTGCCAGCAGCCCTAGGGGCTGGGTGAGGGCTGAGCAGTTCTTC. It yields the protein CASSPRGWVRAEQFF.

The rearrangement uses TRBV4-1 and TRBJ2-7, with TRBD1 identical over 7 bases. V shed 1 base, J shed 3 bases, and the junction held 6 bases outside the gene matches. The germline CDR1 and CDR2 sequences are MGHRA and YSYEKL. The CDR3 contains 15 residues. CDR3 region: CASSQGDSSCYEQYF. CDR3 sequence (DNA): TGCGCCAGCAGCCAAGGGGACAGTTCCTGCTACGAGCAGTACTTC.

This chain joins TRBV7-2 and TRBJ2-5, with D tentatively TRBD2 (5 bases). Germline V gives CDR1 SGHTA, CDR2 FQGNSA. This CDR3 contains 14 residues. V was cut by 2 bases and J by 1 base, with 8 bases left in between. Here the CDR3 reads CASSLFEGQETQYF. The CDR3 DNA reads TGTGCCAGCAGCTTATTTGAGGGCCAAGAGACCCAGTACTTC. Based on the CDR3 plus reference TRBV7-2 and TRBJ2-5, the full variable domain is GAGVSQSPSNKVTEKGKDVELRCDPISGHTALYWYRQSLGQGLEFLIYFQGNSAPDKSGLPSDRFSAERTGGSVSTLTIQRTQQEDSAVYLCASSLFEGQETQYFGPGTRLLVL.

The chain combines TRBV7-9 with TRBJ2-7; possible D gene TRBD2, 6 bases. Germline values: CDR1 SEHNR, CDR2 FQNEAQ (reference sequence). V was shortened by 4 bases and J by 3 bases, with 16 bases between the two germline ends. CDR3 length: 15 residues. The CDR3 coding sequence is TGTGCCAGCAGCTCGGGACGGGGGTACAACTACGAGCAGTACTTC. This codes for CASSSGRGYNYEQYF.

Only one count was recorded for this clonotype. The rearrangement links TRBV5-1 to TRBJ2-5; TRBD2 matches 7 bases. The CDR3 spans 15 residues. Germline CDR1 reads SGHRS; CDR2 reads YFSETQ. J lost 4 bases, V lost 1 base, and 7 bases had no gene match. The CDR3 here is CASSLRPSGLETQYF. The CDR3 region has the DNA TGCGCCAGCAGCTTGAGGCCTAGCGGTTTAGAGACCCAGTACTTC.